This T cell receptor beta chain is drawn from a study of response to subunit inactivated influenza vaccine. TCRdb used MiXCR to reprocess the RT-PCR reads, holding one entry per CDR3 protein. The profile shows around 600,000 distinct CDR3 sequences, about 11% of them singletons. Germline V lookup: CDR1 LGHNA, CDR2 YSLEER. V lost 0 bases, J lost 4 bases, and 8 bases stayed unmatched. The CDR3 is 17 residues long. The sample was also linked to a second study, of T cells expressing NK-cell markers. Per that study: Researchers built TCR beta cDNA using 5'RACE template switching with UMIs. The study sequenced eight donors, seven HCMV-seropositive and one seronegative.

The chain employs TRBV4-3 and TRBJ2-5, with 10 bases lining up with TRBD1. Sequenced here: PBMCs from blood, sampled on the day of vaccination. This receptor was taken from a man aged 50 to 60 who received an inactivated influenza vaccine. CDR3 in DNA: TGCGCCAGCAGCCAAGATCGGACAGGGGGAATGGGAGAGACCCAGTACTTC. Residues: CASSQDRTGGMGETQYF.